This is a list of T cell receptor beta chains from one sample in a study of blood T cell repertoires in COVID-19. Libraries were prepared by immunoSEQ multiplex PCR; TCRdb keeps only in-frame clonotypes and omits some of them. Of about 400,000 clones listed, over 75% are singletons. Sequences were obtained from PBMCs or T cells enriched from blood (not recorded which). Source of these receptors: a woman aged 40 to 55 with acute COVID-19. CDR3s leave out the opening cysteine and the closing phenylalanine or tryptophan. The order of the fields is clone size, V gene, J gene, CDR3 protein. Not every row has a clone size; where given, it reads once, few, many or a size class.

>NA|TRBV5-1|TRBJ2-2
ASSLYSQLAGGPNTGELF
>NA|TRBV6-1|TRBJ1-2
ASSEGTGHYGYT
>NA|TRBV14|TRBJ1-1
ASSVRQPGTEAF
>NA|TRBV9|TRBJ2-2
ASSSGRGSSVTGELF
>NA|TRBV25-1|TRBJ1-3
ASSPKGGAGPGNTIY
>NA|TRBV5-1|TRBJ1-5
ASSLDRENQPQH
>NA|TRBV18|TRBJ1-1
ASSRVGGVNEAF
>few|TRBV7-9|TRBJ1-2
ASSLAAGGGYYGYT
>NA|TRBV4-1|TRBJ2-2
ASSPPDRAAGELF
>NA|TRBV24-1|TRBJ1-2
ATSPGGSGGYT
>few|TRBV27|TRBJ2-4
ATSGGAKNIQY
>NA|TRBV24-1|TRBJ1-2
ATSDSKEGYGYT
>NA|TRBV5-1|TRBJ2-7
ASSVDRDHSEQY
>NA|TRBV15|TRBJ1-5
ATSIGARSQPQH
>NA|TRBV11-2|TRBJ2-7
ASSLGQGPYEQY
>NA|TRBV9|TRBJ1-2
ASSVVGRTGGASGYGYT
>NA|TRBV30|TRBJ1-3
AWSADRVSGNTIY
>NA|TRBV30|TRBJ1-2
AWSVLVTGENYGYT
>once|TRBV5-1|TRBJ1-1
ASSLDGREGAEAF
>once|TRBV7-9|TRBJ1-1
ASSLAQGGTEAF
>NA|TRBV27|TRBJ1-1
ASSQAYRGSNTEAF
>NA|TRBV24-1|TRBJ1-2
ATSDPHAGGYT
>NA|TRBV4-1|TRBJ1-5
ASSQAGTGDNQPQH
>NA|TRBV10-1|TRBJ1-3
ATTDRTGNTIY
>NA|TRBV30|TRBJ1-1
AWSGDTTGRRTEAF
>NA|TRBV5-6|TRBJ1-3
ASRRTGDGAGNTIY
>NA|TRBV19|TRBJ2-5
ASSMGDRGGETQY
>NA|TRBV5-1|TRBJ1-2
ASSSDSRHGYT